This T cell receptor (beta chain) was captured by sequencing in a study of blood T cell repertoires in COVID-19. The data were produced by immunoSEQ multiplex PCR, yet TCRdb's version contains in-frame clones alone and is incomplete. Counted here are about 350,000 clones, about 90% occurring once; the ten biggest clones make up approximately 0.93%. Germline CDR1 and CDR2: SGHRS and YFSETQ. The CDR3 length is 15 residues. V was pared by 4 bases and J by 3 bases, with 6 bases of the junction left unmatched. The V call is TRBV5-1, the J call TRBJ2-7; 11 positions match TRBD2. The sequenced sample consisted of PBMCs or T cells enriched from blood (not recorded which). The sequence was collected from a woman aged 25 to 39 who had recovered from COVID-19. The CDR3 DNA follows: TGCGCCAGCAGCGAGGTAGCGGGGGGGATCTACGAGCAGTACTTC. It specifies CASSEVAGGIYEQYF.